This TCR beta chain was observed in a study of blood T cells in healthy people across ages. The study, taken as a whole, reports: The long-lived group displayed more naive CD4+ cells, plus higher diversity, than the aged donors did. CMV infection status of these donors was not known.

Next came a second PCR, run for about 7 to 12 cycles, which used a sample-barcoded 5' primer along with a J-beta primer mix. In TCRdb, the 5' RACE reads were re-called with MiXCR into one record per CDR3 protein. Here the sample spans approximately 940,000 distinct CDR3 sequences, about 48% being singletons. Worth noting for this clonotype: Its antigen is currently unknown.

CDR1 is MGHRA, CDR2 YSYEKL, per germline. This CDR3 is built from 15 residues. Deletions cut 7 bases from V and 0 bases from J, with 14 bases between. The sequence derives from a man between 25 and 39 years old in good health. The sequenced sample consisted of blood. The chain is built from TRBV4-1 and TRBJ2-3; TRBD2 is a possible D gene (5 bases). CDR3 residues: CASTKWGASTDTQYF. The CDR3 nucleotides read TGCGCCAGCACCAAATGGGGAGCTAGCACAGATACGCAGTATTTT.